This is a list of T cell receptor beta chains from one sample in a study of control samples from healthy donors and cancer patients. Measured with immunoSEQ multiplex PCR; TCRdb has only the in-frame clones, and not every one. This table holds about 150,000 clones, approximately 96% found once. The sequencing input was blood. These receptor sequences come from a woman between 40 and 50 years old in good health. Each CDR3 is given with its conserved first and last residue.

V gene	J gene	CDR3 protein
TRBV7-8	TRBJ2-5	CASSPVGSGETQYF
TRBV14	TRBJ2-1	CASSSETSGLYNEQFF
TRBV10-1	TRBJ2-7	CASSRTGAYEQYF
TRBV7-2	TRBJ2-3	CASSLQAGGHTSTDTQYF
TRBV30	TRBJ1-2	CAHSPQGDYGYTF
TRBV5-1	TRBJ1-2	CASNAGQLTYGYTF
TRBV5-8	TRBJ2-1	CASSLFSGGSGYEQFF
TRBV5-8	TRBJ1-1	CASSYITGRFVNTEAFF
TRBV5-1	TRBJ1-2	CASSLVQGTNYGYTF
TRBV27	TRBJ1-1	CASRPRTASNTEAFF
TRBV7-9	TRBJ1-2	CASSLAGGVYGYTF
TRBV10-2	TRBJ1-1	CASIPDRGLNTEAFF
TRBV9	TRBJ2-1	CASSAGQGLYNEQFF
TRBV18	TRBJ1-1	CASSPPGARNTEAFF
TRBV7-9	TRBJ2-3	CASSPTNRGSTDTQYF
TRBV5-1	TRBJ2-2	CASSFAGTSVVAGELFF
TRBV4-3	TRBJ1-4	CASSPGGLNEKLFF
TRBV9	TRBJ1-1	CASSVDGGDTEAFF
TRBV29-1	TRBJ2-5	CSVGTSGSFQETQYF
TRBV11-2	TRBJ2-7	CASSLVLYEQYF
TRBV4-1	TRBJ1-2	CASSHDQGGLRGYTF
TRBV30	TRBJ2-3	CAFYQAAQPFTDTQYF
TRBV9	TRBJ1-2	CASSRGSHTF
TRBV7-9	TRBJ2-1	CASSLGPPPRKGRFF
TRBV2	TRBJ1-1	CASSGRVTEAFF
TRBV7-9	TRBJ1-5	CASSLGFGQANQPQHF
TRBV7-9	TRBJ1-1	CASSPRTDPTEAFF
TRBV3-1/TRBV3-2	TRBJ1-2	CASSQSYGYTF
TRBV18	TRBJ1-5	CASSPTTQDIQPQHF
TRBV15	TRBJ1-6	CATSTRRNSPLHF
TRBV30	TRBJ1-1	CAWSTSLAEAFF
TRBV18	TRBJ2-7	CASSPSDGSSYEQYF
TRBV7-2	TRBJ2-1	CASKTQSGGYNEQFF